This note documents a single T cell receptor (beta chain) sequence. Its antigen is currently unknown. This sample is drawn from a study of radiation and T cells in renal cell carcinoma. Sample time point: blood 2 weeks post-SBRT. Treatment: 15 Gy SBRT to primary tumor, nephrectomy 4 weeks later. Method: immunoSEQ multiplex PCR; TCRdb's copy keeps in-frame clones and lacks some. The sample has around 60,000 clones; roughly 79% are singletons. Germline CDR1 reads SGHDT; CDR2 reads YYEEEE. This CDR3 has 13 amino acids. V was cut by 0 bases and J by 6 bases, with 7 bases left in between. Findings and limits, study-wide: No pretreatment tumor biopsies were available for baseline clonotypes.

The sequence was obtained from a man between 60 and 70 years old with renal cell carcinoma. The source material was blood, sampled from a patient whose treatment included radiotherapy and nephrectomy. The chain is built from TRBV5-6 and TRBJ2-1, with no clear D. CDR3 amino acids: CASSLGSANEQFF. The DNA for the CDR3 is TGTGCCAGCAGCTTGGGTTCGGCCAATGAGCAGTTCTTC.